The 19 T cell receptor beta chains presented below share a single source sample, sequenced in a study of CD8+ T cells in alopecia areata. The treatment: oral pan-JAK inhibitor, 5-10 mg twice daily. Sequencing used cDNA as its template, made by extracting RNA and reverse transcribing it. Measured with immunoSEQ multiplex PCR; TCRdb has only the in-frame clones, and not every one. The data contain about 150,000 clones, 55% to 75% of them singletons. The material was CD4+ T cells sorted from blood, obtained at week 4, from a patient treated with tofacitinib. All receptors derive from a human donor with alopecia areata.

The chain recombines TRBV5-1 with TRBJ2-7; no definite D call. Germline CDR1 SGHRS, CDR2 YFSETQ. The CDR3 is 12 amino acids. Between the trimmed V and J ends, which lost 4 bases and 3 bases, there was a span of 8 bases. The CDR3 spells CASSDPGYEQYF. In DNA form, the CDR3 reads TGCGCCAGCAGCGACCCGGGCTACGAGCAGTACTTC. Full variable domain (rest looked up from reference TRBV5-1 and TRBJ2-7): KAGVTQTPRYLIKTRGQQVTLSCSPISGHRSVSWYQQTPGQGLQFLFEYFSETQRNKGNFPGRFSGRQFSNSRSEMNVSTLELGDSALYLCASSDPGYEQYFGPGTRLTVT.

The chain uses TRBV11-2 and TRBJ1-6; 12 bases are shared with TRBD1. The CDR3 runs 16 residues. The germline gives CDR1 SGHAT, CDR2 FQNNGV. With 4 bases clipped from V and 7 bases from J, the junction kept 5 bases outside the gene matches. In DNA, the CDR3 is TGTGCCAGCAGCTGGGACAGGGGGCAGGGAAATTCACCCCTCCACTTT. Protein sequence: CASSWDRGQGNSPLHF.

The V call is TRBV29-1, the J call TRBJ1-1; maybe TRBD1 (5 bases). The germline V gene encodes CDR1 SQVTM and CDR2 ANQGSEA. The CDR3 is 13 residues long. Trimming left V 1 base short and J 5 bases short, with 11 bases between. CDR3 nucleotide sequence: TGCAGCGTTGAAGCAGGGAGGAGGACTGAAGCTTTCTTT. Protein product: CSVEAGRRTEAFF. Drawing the rest from reference TRBV29-1 and TRBJ1-1, the complete variable domain is SAVISQKPSRDICQRGTSLTIQCQVDSQVTMMFWYRQQPGQSLTLIATANQGSEATYESGFVIDKFPISRPNLTFSTLTVSNMSPEDSSIYLCSVEAGRRTEAFFGQGTRLTVV.

The V call is TRBV29-1, the J call TRBJ2-7; 12 bases are shared with TRBD1. CDR3 length equals 13 residues. CDR1 is SQVTM, CDR2 ANQGSEA, per germline. J was trimmed by 5 bases and V by 4 bases; bases with no gene match: 3. The CDR3 loop reads CSVARDRGHEQYF. CDR3 DNA: TGCAGCGTTGCCCGGGACAGGGGGCACGAGCAGTACTTC.

The chain recombines TRBV7-9 with TRBJ1-6; tentative D call: TRBD1 (6 bases). The germline CDR1 and CDR2 sequences are SEHNR and FQNEAQ (reference sequence). CDR3 length: 17 amino acids. V was clipped by 5 bases and J by 5 bases, with 19 bases between them. The CDR3 nucleotides are TGTGCCAGCAGCCCGCGGGGGCCGGGTGCCAATAATTCACCCCTCCACTTT. Translated: CASSPRGPGANNSPLHF.

The CDR3 sequence: CASSQDLWTSGNTGELFF. The DNA for the CDR3 is TGCGCCAGCAGCCAAGATCTTTGGACTAGCGGTAACACCGGGGAGCTGTTTTTT. The chain employs TRBV4-1 and TRBJ2-2; 10 bases align to TRBD2. Losses at the gene ends were 0 bases for V and 2 bases for J; bases not matched to a gene: 6. This CDR3 comprises 18 residues. From germline, CDR1 is MGHRA and CDR2 YSYEKL.

This chain uses TRBV5-6 with TRBJ1-1; maybe TRBD1 (6 bases). The CDR3 is 13 residues long. Germline V gene sequence: CDR1 SGHDT, CDR2 YYEEEE. Trimming took off 5 bases at V and 5 bases at J, with 13 bases between the two ends. CDR3 nucleotides: TGTGCCAGCAGGGATACAGGGCATACTGAAGCTTTCTTT. This translates into CASRDTGHTEAFF.

The chain recombines TRBV5-1 with TRBJ2-5, with 7 bases that match TRBD2. V was pared by 4 bases and J by 3 bases, with 3 bases of the junction left unmatched. This CDR3 has 13 amino acids. The germline gives CDR1 SGHRS, CDR2 YFSETQ. The CDR3 bases are TGCGCCAGCAGCCTTCTAGCGGAAGAGACCCAGTACTTC. Translated, it gives CASSLLAEETQYF.

There are a few counts of this clone. The chain joins TRBV6-1 to TRBJ1-5; weak D call: TRBD1 (5 bases). V gave up 2 bases and J gave up 6 bases, with 20 bases separating them. The CDR3 runs 17 residues. From germline, CDR1 is MNHNS and CDR2 SASEGT. Written as DNA, the CDR3 is TGTGCCAGCAGTGAAAGTGGAAGTAGGGGATTGAGTCAGCCCCAGCATTTT. Protein product: CASSESGSRGLSQPQHF.

The chain links TRBV2 to TRBJ2-1; possible D gene TRBD2, 5 bases. This CDR3 region has 13 residues. Per germline, CDR1 SNHLY and CDR2 FYNNEI. V was shortened by 4 bases and J by 10 bases, with 14 bases between the two germline ends. The CDR3 protein is CASSVDGEREQFF. CDR3 bases: TGTGCCAGCAGTGTTGACGGGGAGCGGGAGCAGTTCTTC.

CDR3 protein: CASKGVLGGDTEAFF. The CDR3 DNA follows: TGTGCCAGTAAGGGGGTTTTAGGAGGAGATACTGAAGCTTTCTTT. The chain recombines TRBV19 with TRBJ1-1; D is perhaps TRBD1 (6 bases). V was shortened by 7 bases and J by 5 bases, with 20 bases between the two germline ends. CDR1 is LNHDA and CDR2 is SQIVND in the germline V gene (reference sequence). CDR3 length: 15 residues.

This clone was recorded once. CDR3 residues: CSAGKGTEAFF. For the CDR3, the DNA is TGCAGTGCCGGAAAGGGCACTGAAGCTTTCTTT. J is TRBJ1-1 and V is TRBV20-1, with D unresolved. The V end lost 6 bases, the J end lost 4 bases, and 9 bases lay between the germline ends. The CDR3 consists of 11 residues. CDR1 and CDR2 from the germline V gene are DFQATT and SNEGSKA (reference sequence).

The chain recombines TRBV30 with TRBJ1-5; D is perhaps TRBD1 (6 bases). Trimming took off 5 bases at V and 6 bases at J, with 11 bases between the two ends. The CDR3 length is 12 residues. CDR1 GTSNPN and CDR2 SVGIG come from the germline V gene (reference sequence). The CDR3 region is CAWGTLTQPQHF. The DNA of the CDR3 is TGTGCCTGGGGGACACTTACTCAGCCCCAGCATTTT. Supplemented by reference TRBV30 and TRBJ1-5, the full variable domain reads SQTIHQWPATLVQPVGSPLSLECTVEGTSNPNLYWYRQAAGRGLQLLFYSVGIGQISSEVPQNLSASRPQDRQFILSSKKLLLSDSGFYLCAWGTLTQPQHFGDGTRLSIL.

This sequence joins TRBV30 and TRBJ1-1, with unresolved D. Trimming removed 0 bases from V and 4 bases from J, with 9 bases in between. CDR1 GTSNPN and CDR2 SVGIG come from the germline V gene (reference sequence). The CDR3 is 13 residues long. The CDR3 is CAWSVWQSTEAFF. As DNA, the CDR3 is TGTGCCTGGAGTGTATGGCAGTCCACTGAAGCTTTCTTT.

The V call is TRBV29-1, the J call TRBJ1-1; 8 bases are shared with TRBD1. This CDR3 comprises 14 residues. Looked up from germline, CDR1 is SQVTM and CDR2 is ANQGSEA. Germline trimming cut 6 bases from V and 0 bases from J; bases unmatched to any gene: 6. The CDR3 coding sequence is TGCAGCGTACGACAGGGGAGGTTGAACACTGAAGCTTTCTTT. This translates into CSVRQGRLNTEAFF. The full variable domain, rest sourced from reference TRBV29-1 and TRBJ1-1, is SAVISQKPSRDICQRGTSLTIQCQVDSQVTMMFWYRQQPGQSLTLIATANQGSEATYESGFVIDKFPISRPNLTFSTLTVSNMSPEDSSIYLCSVRQGRLNTEAFFGQGTRLTVV.

This chain links TRBV10-3 with TRBJ2-7; the D gene is possibly TRBD1 (5 bases). Germline loops: CDR1 ENHRY, CDR2 SYGVKD. CDR3 length equals 15 residues. V was clipped by 2 bases and J by 3 bases, with 14 bases between them. In DNA form, the CDR3 reads TGTGCCATCAGTGAGGGGGCCGTGCTATACTACGAGCAGTACTTC. Its protein product is CAISEGAVLYYEQYF.

This chain connects TRBV29-1 to TRBJ2-5, with D maybe TRBD1 (5 bases). V was pared by 4 bases and J by 5 bases, with 17 bases between. Germline CDR1 is SQVTM and CDR2 is ANQGSEA. The CDR3 loop spans 14 amino acids. CDR3 amino acids: CSVVLGQLRETQYF. The CDR3 DNA sequence: TGCAGCGTTGTTTTAGGACAACTGCGCGAGACCCAGTACTTC. The full variable domain, rest sourced from reference TRBV29-1 and TRBJ2-5, is SAVISQKPSRDICQRGTSLTIQCQVDSQVTMMFWYRQQPGQSLTLIATANQGSEATYESGFVIDKFPISRPNLTFSTLTVSNMSPEDSSIYLCSVVLGQLRETQYFGPGTRLLVL.

This chain connects TRBV7-2 to TRBJ2-1; 8 bases line up with TRBD2. V lost 5 bases to trimming and J lost 6 bases; unmatched junction nucleotides: 9. The CDR3 is 15 residues long. The V gene's germline CDR1 is SGHTA and CDR2 FQGNSA. This CDR3 reads CASSVRGGGFNEQFF. CDR3 sequence (DNA): TGTGCCAGCAGCGTCCGGGGGGGCGGATTCAATGAGCAGTTCTTC.

This clone has only a few counts. V is TRBV6-4 and J is TRBJ1-3; TRBD1 is a possible D gene (6 bases). In germline, CDR1 is MRHNA, CDR2 SNTAGT. This CDR3 contains 16 residues. Trimming shortened V by 3 bases and J by 1 base, and 13 bases separated the two germline ends. The CDR3 spells CASSEWGRGSGNTIYF. Written as DNA, the CDR3 is TGTGCCAGCAGTGAATGGGGGCGCGGGTCTGGAAACACCATATATTTT.